This T cell receptor (beta chain) was identified in a study of memory CD4+ T cells and cytomegalovirus serostatus (dated by TCRdb to the late 2010s). A note on the overall study: The cohort comprised 33 healthy Belgian adults, 9 CMV seropositive and roughly 24 CMV seronegative. To replicate a published TCR-based CMV serostatus classifier, the researchers sequenced the CD4+ memory TCRbeta repertoires of a Belgian cohort whose cytomegalovirus serostatus was known.

Worth noting for this clone: There is no known antigen for this receptor. Nothing much larger sits one base from this clone, and base qualities are not available.

A FACSAria II was used to sort memory CD4+ T cells, defined as single viable CD3+CD4+CD8-CD45RO+ cells. To determine CMV serostatus, a Roche Elecsys assay was used that detects serum IgG against CMV pp150, pp28, p38 and p52. After the samples were thawed, total CD4+ T cells were enriched through positive selection using CD4 magnetic microbeads. The samples came from a separate study whose specific focus was interrogating the CD4+ T cell memory repertoire. Peripheral blood mononuclear cells were isolated and cryopreserved following standard operating procedures; serum was stored at -80 °C. CD3-PerCP (BW264/56), CD4-APC (RPA-T4), CD45RO-PE (UCHT1) and CD8-Pacific Orange (3B5) antibodies were used for staining, and non-viable cells were excluded with Sytox blue. The Quick-DNA Microprep Kit was used to extract genomic DNA from the sorted cells. Amplification of TCRbeta DNA was done with the immunoSEQ hsTCRbeta kit, following the protocol from the manufacturer. TCRbeta libraries were sequenced on an Illumina MiSeq instrument. As for the original processing: Removing out-of-frame sequences left about 2,300,000 distinct TCRbeta sequences, an average of around 62,000 per individual. Each individual was scored according to the count of roughly 160 previously reported CMV-associated TCRbeta sequences and the total productive distinct TCRbeta count. A beta-binomial model was reimplemented in Python, and scikit-learn random forests with default parameters were trained on US cohort data. Classifier performance on the Belgian cohort was summarized as median AUC with percentile confidence intervals over 10,000 bootstrap iterations. Here the immuneACCESS table is served through TCRdb, limited to in-frame sequences with V and J called. Missing clones are a known gap in these copies; in checked studies unresolved V genes cover under half, and the rest lacks a known reason. Clone size and the V and J calls come from that table; the DNA yielded D and trimming. For this sample the table gives 45,000 to 60,000 clones, of which around 88% were detected only once. 2% of the sample is taken by the ten largest.

The paper as a whole reports these results and caveats: Only CD4+CD45RO+ memory cells were sequenced, in contrast to the original study, in which naive and memory CD4+ and CD8+ populations were covered. Of fewer than 200 previously reported CMV-associated TCRbeta sequences, around 67 appeared in the CD4+ memory repertoires, each in one to five individuals. For predicting CMV serostatus, the median bootstrapped AUC was roughly 0.95 using the original framework and about 0.89 using a US-trained random forest. A median bootstrapped AUC of roughly 0.94 with a 95% CI of 0.76-1.00 was achieved on the Belgian cohort by the original-framework classifier. The results were interpreted as suggesting that the CMV-associated TCR signature is largely present in the CD4+ memory repertoire.

Inclusive of the bounding cysteine and phenylalanine, the CDR3 is 15 residues long. The sequence is cut down to CDR3 DNA, 45 bases in frame from base 1. The germline V gene specifies SGHTS as CDR1 and YDEGEE as CDR2. V loses 4 bases, J loses 5 bases, and the germline ends lie 15 bases apart. Recombination linked TRBV5-8 to TRBJ1-4; the D gene identity is not certain. Material: memory CD4+ T cells from blood. The receptor was isolated from an adult in good health and CMV-seropositive. The sequenced DNA is TGTGCCAGCAGCCTAGGGAGATACTCCAATGAAAAACTGTTTTTT. Its protein reads: CASSLGRYSNEKLFF.